This passage covers 16 T cell receptor beta chains from one sample sequenced in a study of blood T cells in healthy people across ages. It was with a sample-barcoded 5' primer and a J-beta primer mix that a second PCR of about 6 to 11 cycles was run. TCRdb reanalysed the 5' RACE reads using MiXCR and keeps one entry per CDR3 protein. The profile covers about 1.4 million distinct CDR3 sequences, with approximately 59% appearing a single time and more than 6% taken by the ten largest. What was sequenced was blood. These receptors were collected from a man between 18 and 29 years old in good health.

This clonotype was observed a few times. This rearrangement joins TRBV29-1 to TRBJ1-2; D is unresolved. The CDR3 runs 13 residues. From germline, CDR1 is SQVTM and CDR2 ANQGSEA. Trimming removed 0 bases from V and 6 bases from J, with 11 bases in between. Written as DNA, the CDR3 is TGCAGCGTTGAAGACTTCGGGGTTAATGGCTACACCTTC. Its protein is CSVEDFGVNGYTF. The variable domain in full, with the rest retrieved from reference TRBV29-1 and TRBJ1-2, is SAVISQKPSRDICQRGTSLTIQCQVDSQVTMMFWYRQQPGQSLTLIATANQGSEATYESGFVIDKFPISRPNLTFSTLTVSNMSPEDSSIYLCSVEDFGVNGYTFGSGTRLTVV.

This chain joins TRBV6-6 and TRBJ2-1; D gene ambiguous. V dropped 0 bases and J dropped 0 bases, with 12 bases sitting between them. The CDR3 runs 17 residues. Germline V gives CDR1 MNHNY, CDR2 SVGAGI (reference sequence). The CDR3 DNA reads TGTGCCAGCAGTTACTCAATCGCTCCGAGCTCCTACAATGAGCAGTTCTTC. Amino acids: CASSYSIAPSSYNEQFF.

J is TRBJ2-7 and V is TRBV5-1; unclear D gene. Deletions cut 0 bases from V and 0 bases from J, with 7 bases between. The germline CDR1 and CDR2 sequences are SGHRS and YFSETQ. CDR3 length equals 14 residues. CDR3 DNA sequence: TGCGCCAGCAGCTTGGAGGAAGTCTCCTACGAGCAGTACTTC. This translates into CASSLEEVSYEQYF.

The chain uses TRBV6-1 and TRBJ1-6; perhaps TRBD1 as D (6 bases). This CDR3 spans 17 amino acids. In germline, CDR1 is MNHNS, CDR2 SASEGT. V gave up 0 bases and J gave up 6 bases, with 15 bases separating them. The CDR3 DNA is TGTGCCAGCAGTGAAGCGAGCATAACAGGGAGTAATTCACCCCTCCACTTT. It specifies CASSEASITGSNSPLHF.

The chain couples TRBV7-2 to TRBJ2-7; D possibly corresponds to TRBD2 (5 bases). The DNA matches TRBJ2-5 better at its end, which makes the J call doubtful. The CDR3 runs 15 residues. Germline assignment: CDR1 SGHTA and CDR2 FQGNSA. CDR3 DNA sequence: TGTGCCAGCAGCTTAGCGGTTGACGGGGTGCAGACCCAGTACTTC. Translated, it gives CASSLAVDGVQTQYF.

In its sample, this clonotype was seen a few times. The CDR3, as DNA: TGTGCCAGCAGTTTAGCGCCGGGGGATCCGGTGAGCAATCAGCCCCAGCATTTT. This encodes CASSLAPGDPVSNQPQHF. The chain joins TRBV12-3 or TRBV12-4 to TRBJ1-5; possibly TRBD1 for D (5 bases). The CDR3 has 18 residues. Trimming removed 0 bases at V and 1 base at J, with 16 bases between.

The chain joins TRBV9 to TRBJ1-6; no reliable D call. Germline V gives CDR1 SGDLS, CDR2 YYNGEE. The CDR3 is 14 amino acids. V lost 0 bases and J lost 7, with 8 bases in between. The DNA of the CDR3 is TGTGCCAGCAGCGTAGAAGGGAAGAATTCACCCCTCCACTTT. This translates into CASSVEGKNSPLHF. Together with reference TRBV9 and TRBJ1-6, the CDR3 gives the full variable domain: DSGVTQTPKHLITATGQRVTLRCSPRSGDLSVYWYQQSLDQGLQFLIQYYNGEERAKGNILERFSAQQFPDLHSELNLSSLELGDSALYFCASSVEGKNSPLHFGNGTRLTVT.

This chain connects TRBV14 to TRBJ1-1, with 7 bases matching TRBD1. Germline CDR1 is SGHDN and CDR2 is FVKESK. The CDR3 has 15 residues. Trimming at V came to 7 bases and at J to 10 bases, leaving 18 bases not matched to a gene. The DNA of the CDR3 is TGTGCCAGCAACTTCAATAGTGGACAGGAGGAGAGAGCTTTCTTT. Its translation: CASNFNSGQEERAFF.

The gene calls are TRBV18 and TRBJ1-2; D remains ambiguous. The V end lost 6 bases, the J end lost 8 bases, and 22 bases lay between the germline ends. Germline CDR1 reads KGHSH; CDR2 reads LQKENI. The CDR3 is made up of 15 amino acids. The CDR3, as DNA: TGTGCCAGCTCCGTAAGCCCGGGCACCTTGGGAGGCTACACCTTC. This codes for CASSVSPGTLGGYTF.

This clonotype occurred many times. The chain is built from TRBV3-1 and TRBJ2-5; D is ambiguous. The germline V and J ends were trimmed by 0 bases and 5 bases, with 4 bases remaining between them. The CDR3 consists of 12 residues. From germline, CDR1 is LGHDT and CDR2 YNNKEL (reference sequence). The DNA for the CDR3 is TGTGCCAGCAGCCAAGATCTTGAGACCCAGTACTTC. Its protein is CASSQDLETQYF.

This clonotype was found a few times. V and J are TRBV25-1 and TRBJ2-7; D remains ambiguous. The CDR3 is made up of 13 amino acids. Germline lookup yields CDR1 MGHDK and CDR2 SYGVNS. The V end lost 1 base, the J end lost 4 bases, and 8 bases lay between the germline ends. CDR3 loop: CASSESPQYEQYF. DNA of the CDR3: TGTGCCAGCAGTGAATCCCCCCAATACGAGCAGTACTTC.

The chain couples TRBV6-2 or TRBV6-3 to TRBJ2-7; D might be TRBD1 (6 bases). Germline V gene data show CDR1 as MNHEY and CDR2 as SVGEGT. V was cut by 0 bases and J by 4 bases, with 16 bases left in between. The CDR3 has 16 amino acids. Here the CDR3 DNA reads TGTGCCAGCAGTTACTCTTACTCACAGGGAACTTACGAGCAGTACTTC. Its protein product is CASSYSYSQGTYEQYF.

This clonotype showed up just a few times. The chain uses TRBV20-1 and TRBJ2-7; D call uncertain. The CDR3 runs to 12 residues. In germline, CDR1 is DFQATT, CDR2 SNEGSKA (reference sequence). Between the trimmed V and J ends, which lost 7 bases and 3 bases, there was a span of 13 bases. CDR3 region: CSVNSPHYEQYF. The CDR3 region has the DNA TGCAGTGTTAATTCTCCTCACTACGAGCAGTACTTC.

The genes are TRBV29-1 and TRBJ2-3; 12 nucleotides match TRBD2. This CDR3 has 14 residues. J was trimmed by 5 bases and V by 4 bases; bases with no gene match: 4. Germline V gene lookup returns CDR1 SQVTM and CDR2 ANQGSEA. DNA of the CDR3: TGCAGCGTTGGGTCTAGCGGGAGGGAAGATACGCAGTATTTT. This gives the protein CSVGSSGREDTQYF.

This clonotype turned up a few times. V gene TRBV29-1 combines with J gene TRBJ2-3; 10 bases are shared with TRBD1. This CDR3 has 14 amino acids. Germline V gives CDR1 SQVTM, CDR2 ANQGSEA. Trimming removed 3 bases from V and 5 bases from J; junction bases left unmatched: 5. The CDR3 sequence is CSVEEGQGIDTQYF. The CDR3 DNA is TGCAGCGTTGAGGAGGGACAGGGGATAGATACGCAGTATTTT.

This clonotype was counted only a few times. The chain carries TRBV10-3 and TRBJ1-2; 8 bases line up with TRBD1. V trimming: 9 bases; J trimming: 0 bases; junction bases outside the gene matches: 9. Per germline, CDR1 ENHRY and CDR2 SYGVKD. The CDR3 contains 15 residues. CDR3 loop: CAISRRQGTNYGYTF. The CDR3 DNA follows: TGTGCCATTAGTCGACGACAGGGGACTAACTATGGCTACACCTTC.